A single sample gave rise to the 32 T cell receptor beta chains below, sequenced in a study of blood T cell repertoires in COVID-19. This table comes from immunoSEQ multiplex PCR, and its TCRdb copy is limited to in-frame clones, with some not included. The repertoire includes approximately 500,000 clones, around 90% of them detected once, and roughly 8% sits in the top ten. The sequencing sample was made of peripheral blood. These receptors were taken from a woman aged 45-65 years with COVID-19, enrolled during active disease.

This chain links TRBV2 with TRBJ2-2, with D possibly being TRBD2 (6 bases). Germline V lookup: CDR1 SNHLY, CDR2 FYNNEI. Trimming shortened V by 5 bases and J by 4 bases, and 14 bases separated the two germline ends. This CDR3 region has 15 residues. The CDR3 is CASSFSGRGTGELFF. CDR3 bases: TGTGCCAGCAGTTTTAGCGGACGGGGCACCGGGGAGCTGTTTTTT.

The chain employs TRBV4-1 and TRBJ2-5; no firm D call. The length of the CDR3 is 13 residues. The ends were cut back, 0 bases at V and 7 bases at J, with 9 bases in the middle. CDR1 is MGHRA and CDR2 is YSYEKL in the germline V gene. The CDR3 protein is CASSQEISRTQYF. Here the CDR3 DNA reads TGCGCCAGCAGCCAAGAAATATCGAGGACCCAGTACTTC.

J is TRBJ2-7 and V is TRBV7-9; 9 bases are a match to TRBD1. CDR3 length: 15 residues. V lost 4 bases and J lost 4; bases outside the gene matches: 8. Germline CDR1 SEHNR, CDR2 FQNEAQ (reference sequence). This CDR3 is CASSSTGQGIYEQYF. The CDR3 DNA sequence: TGTGCCAGCAGCTCCACCGGACAGGGGATATACGAGCAGTACTTC.

The rearrangement links TRBV9 to TRBJ1-3; D gene uncertain. This CDR3 is 15 amino acids long. In germline, CDR1 is SGDLS, CDR2 YYNGEE. Between the trimmed V and J ends, which lost 0 bases and 3 bases, there was a span of 10 bases. CDR3 bases: TGTGCCAGCAGCGTAGGCGGAGGGCATGGAAACACCATATATTTT. This gives the protein CASSVGGGHGNTIYF.

The chain recombines TRBV6-1 with TRBJ2-1; tentatively, D is TRBD2 (6 bases). Germline CDR1 reads MNHNS; CDR2 reads SASEGT. The CDR3 runs to 13 residues. Trimming pared 1 base from V and 10 bases from J, leaving 11 bases between. The CDR3, as DNA: TGTGCCAGCAGTGAAGTCAGCCGGGGGGAGCAGTTCTTC. Protein sequence: CASSEVSRGEQFF.

This chain uses TRBV19 with TRBJ1-2; 10 nucleotides agree with TRBD1. The germline V gene has CDR1 LNHDA and CDR2 SQIVND (reference sequence). This CDR3 is 17 amino acids long. V was clipped by 5 bases and J by 4 bases; unmatched bases: 13. CDR3 nucleotide sequence: TGTGCCAGTAGTTTCCGGGACAGGGGAGCTTTTCCCTATGGCTACACCTTC. This translates into CASSFRDRGAFPYGYTF.

The CDR3 sequence is CASSPGGTTNEKLFF. In nucleotides, the CDR3 is TGTGCCAGCAGCCCCGGGGGGACAACTAATGAAAAACTGTTTTTT. The chain combines TRBV6-5 with TRBJ1-4, with D maybe TRBD1 (5 bases). CDR1 and CDR2 from the germline V gene are MNHEY and SVGAGI. There are 15 residues in the CDR3. Trimming pared 6 bases from V and 0 bases from J, leaving 11 bases between.

This clone was seen more than once but under ten times. V is TRBV28 and J is TRBJ1-3; TRBD1 matches at 9 bases. Germline lookup yields CDR1 MDHEN and CDR2 SYDVKM. CDR3 length equals 17 residues. With V trimmed by 5 bases and J by 4 bases, 12 bases remained unmatched. In DNA, the CDR3 is TGTGCCAGCAGTCTTCGGACAGGGGTAAGAGGCGGAAACACCATATATTTT. The encoded protein is CASSLRTGVRGGNTIYF.

This CDR3 reads CASSFVGVDNEQFF. CDR3 in DNA: TGCGCCAGCAGCTTCGTGGGCGTGGACAATGAGCAGTTCTTC. J is TRBJ2-1 and V is TRBV5-1; no clear D gene. Germline V gives CDR1 SGHRS, CDR2 YFSETQ. Trimming removed 2 bases from V and 5 bases from J, with 11 bases in between. This CDR3 spans 14 amino acids.

The chain recombines TRBV5-8 with TRBJ1-1; 8 bases line up with TRBD1. The CDR3 has 14 amino acids. Germline V gene data show CDR1 as SGHTS and CDR2 as YDEGEE. V shed 9 bases and J 1 base; nucleotides not matched to a gene: 8. The CDR3 DNA follows: TGTGCCATCAAGACAGGGGCTGGGAACACTGAAGCTTTCTTT. Translating gives CAIKTGAGNTEAFF.

The V and J genes are TRBV29-1 and TRBJ1-1; perhaps TRBD1 as D (6 bases). CDR1 SQVTM and CDR2 ANQGSEA come from the germline V gene. CDR3 length equals 13 residues. V was clipped by 6 bases and J by 1 base, with 12 bases between them. This CDR3 reads CSVLGGANTEAFF. CDR3 DNA: TGCAGCGTGCTGGGGGGGGCGAACACTGAAGCTTTCTTT.

The rearrangement joins TRBV2 to TRBJ2-3; 7 bases fit TRBD2. The V gene's germline CDR1 is SNHLY and CDR2 FYNNEI. This CDR3 is 15 amino acids long. J was trimmed by 2 bases and V by 7 bases; bases with no gene match: 9. For the CDR3, the DNA is TGTGCCAGCATCCCCTGGGGAGGGAACACAGATACGCAGTATTTT. Its translation is CASIPWGGNTDTQYF. The whole variable domain, filled in from reference TRBV2 and TRBJ2-3, reads EPEVTQTPSHQVTQMGQEVILRCVPISNHLYFYWYRQILGQKVEFLVSFYNNEISEKSEIFDDQFSVERPDGSNFTLKIRSTKLEDSAMYFCASIPWGGNTDTQYFGPGTRLTVL.

There are a few counts of this clone. The chain uses TRBV4-1 and TRBJ2-5, with TRBD2 matching over 7 bases. Losses at the gene ends were 1 base for V and 5 bases for J; bases not matched to a gene: 10. The CDR3 runs to 16 residues. Germline loops: CDR1 MGHRA, CDR2 YSYEKL. The CDR3 coding sequence is TGCGCCAGCAGCCAAGTCGGTAGCGGGTCCTCGGAGACCCAGTACTTC. Translation gives CASSQVGSGSSETQYF.

V gene TRBV13 combines with J gene TRBJ2-7; TRBD1 might be the D (5 bases). Germline V gene data show CDR1 as PRHDT and CDR2 as FYEKMQ (reference sequence). V was cut by 4 bases and J by 3 bases, with 13 bases left in between. CDR3 size: 14 residues. Written as DNA, the CDR3 is TGTGCCAGCAGCTCAGCAGGGCCCCTCTACGAGCAGTACTTC. Translation: CASSSAGPLYEQYF. Full variable domain (outside the CDR3, taken from reference TRBV13 and TRBJ2-7): AAGVIQSPRHLIKEKRETATLKCYPIPRHDTVYWYQQGPGQDPQFLISFYEKMQSDKGSIPDRFSAQQFSDYHSELNMSSLELGDSALYFCASSSAGPLYEQYFGPGTRLTVT.

The V call is TRBV29-1, the J call TRBJ1-2; TRBD1 might be the D (5 bases). The V and J ends lost 4 bases and 0 bases respectively, with 9 bases between them. Germline CDR1 and CDR2: SQVTM and ANQGSEA. This CDR3 spans 13 amino acids. CDR3 bases: TGCAGCGTTGGTGGCAGGGCTAACTATGGCTACACCTTC. It translates to CSVGGRANYGYTF.

This clone was seen a handful of times. The chain employs TRBV7-3 and TRBJ2-2, with D perhaps TRBD1 (5 bases). Trimming cost V 2 bases and J 1 base, with 11 bases left between them. Germline V gene data show CDR1 as SGHTA and CDR2 as FQGTGA. The CDR3 spans 16 residues. The CDR3: CASSLGAMMNTGELFF. The CDR3, as DNA: TGTGCCAGCAGCTTAGGGGCCATGATGAACACCGGGGAGCTGTTTTTT.

V is TRBV28 and J is TRBJ2-7; 9 bases align to TRBD1. Germline lookup yields CDR1 MDHEN and CDR2 SYDVKM. CDR3 length equals 14 residues. V lost 2 bases, J lost 6 bases, and 5 bases stayed unmatched. DNA of the CDR3: TGTGCCAGCAGTTTAGTTGGGACAGGGTTCGAGCAGTACTTC. This translates into CASSLVGTGFEQYF.

This chain links TRBV20-1 with TRBJ1-4; D might be TRBD1 (6 bases). The CDR3 contains 14 residues. In germline, CDR1 is DFQATT, CDR2 SNEGSKA (reference sequence). V was trimmed by 3 bases and J by 8 bases, leaving 16 bases between them. The CDR3 loop is CSASLGPRGEKLFF. The CDR3 DNA reads as TGCAGTGCTAGTCTGGGTCCGAGGGGGGAAAAACTGTTTTTT.

This chain connects TRBV5-4 to TRBJ2-7; a weak D match, TRBD1 (7 bases). The CDR3 totals 15 residues. Germline V gives CDR1 SGHNT, CDR2 YYREEE (reference sequence). V lost 2 bases, J lost 0 bases, and 12 bases lay in between. This chain's CDR3 is CASSLRQGGSYEQYF. CDR3 DNA: TGTGCCAGCAGCTTAAGGCAGGGGGGCTCCTACGAGCAGTACTTC.

The chain has TRBV11-2 and TRBJ2-7, with D uncertain. The CDR3 extends over 14 amino acids. V lost 1 base to trimming and J lost 5 bases, with 12 bases between them. Germline V gene lookup returns CDR1 SGHAT and CDR2 FQNNGV. The CDR3 DNA is TGTGCCAGCAGCTTAGGCTCCCCTGGGCACGAGCAGTACTTC. Its protein product is CASSLGSPGHEQYF.

The rearrangement links TRBV7-8 to TRBJ2-7, with 7 nucleotides matching TRBD1. With 5 bases clipped from V and 7 bases from J, the junction kept 8 bases outside the gene matches. The V gene's germline CDR1 is SGHVS and CDR2 FQNEAQ. The CDR3 length is 13 residues. As DNA, the CDR3 is TGTGCCAGCAGCCTGAGCTTCAGGGGGGAGCAGTACTTC. Protein sequence: CASSLSFRGEQYF. Combining the CDR3 with reference TRBV7-8 and TRBJ2-7 gives the whole variable domain GAGVSQSPRYKVAKRGQDVALRCDPISGHVSLFWYQQALGQGPEFLTYFQNEAQLDKSGLPSDRFFAERPEGSVSTLKIQRTQQEDSAVYLCASSLSFRGEQYFGPGTRLTVT.

The chain joins TRBV12-5 to TRBJ2-2, with D perhaps matching TRBD2 (7 bases). Trimming left V 6 bases short and J 3 bases short, with 14 bases between. Germline CDR1 reads LGHNT; CDR2 reads FRNRAP. This CDR3 spans 15 amino acids. The CDR3 region is CASGVGGPDTGELFF. The DNA for the CDR3 is TGTGCTAGTGGCGTGGGGGGGCCGGACACCGGGGAGCTGTTTTTT.

The genes are TRBV2 and TRBJ2-5, with D unresolved. The CDR3 is 14 residues long. V lost 5 bases, J lost 2 bases, and 12 bases lay in between. The germline V gene encodes CDR1 SNHLY and CDR2 FYNNEI. The CDR3: CASSSEVQQETQYF. CDR3 bases: TGTGCCAGCAGTTCTGAGGTACAACAAGAGACCCAGTACTTC.

The CDR3 spells CASSFSGFESSYNEQFF. The CDR3 DNA sequence: TGTGCCAGCAGTTTCTCAGGGTTCGAGAGCTCCTACAATGAGCAGTTCTTC. J is TRBJ2-1 and V is TRBV27; weak D call: TRBD1 (5 bases). The CDR3 contains 17 residues. Trimming removed 3 bases at V and 0 bases at J, with 15 bases between. Germline CDR1 is MNHEY and CDR2 is SMNVEV (reference sequence).

The chain has TRBV6-1 and TRBJ2-3, with D hard to call. The germline CDR1 and CDR2 sequences are MNHNS and SASEGT. This CDR3 has 14 amino acids. Trimming removed 3 bases at V and 0 bases at J, with 7 bases between. In DNA form, the CDR3 reads TGTGCCAGCAGTGATCCCGGGAGCACAGATACGCAGTATTTT. It translates to CASSDPGSTDTQYF.

V is TRBV2 and J is TRBJ1-2; the match to TRBD1 covers 7 bases. V shed 11 bases and J 8 bases; nucleotides not matched to a gene: 8. CDR1 SNHLY and CDR2 FYNNEI come from the germline V gene. CDR3 length equals 11 residues. The CDR3 loop is CAADRVGGYTF. Here the CDR3 DNA reads TGTGCCGCCGACAGGGTCGGAGGCTACACCTTC.

The V gene is TRBV5-6, the J gene TRBJ1-1, with a tentative D call TRBD1 (5 bases). Germline V gene data show CDR1 as SGHDT and CDR2 as YYEEEE. This CDR3 comprises 12 residues. The V gene lost 4 bases and the J gene lost 10 bases, with 14 bases spanning the gap. The CDR3 region is CASSRLGEGAFF. The CDR3 nucleotides are TGTGCCAGCAGCCGCCTGGGGGAGGGAGCTTTCTTT.

V gene TRBV6-5 combines with J gene TRBJ1-1, with D possibly TRBD1 on 5 matching bases. CDR3 length: 12 residues. Trimming took off 7 bases at V and 11 bases at J, with 17 bases between the two ends. Germline lookup yields CDR1 MNHEY and CDR2 SVGAGI. As DNA, the CDR3 is TGTGCCAGCATGGGGGAGGGGCTAGGGGCTTTCTTT. Translating gives CASMGEGLGAFF.

This clone appeared a few times. The V and J genes are TRBV5-1 and TRBJ2-2, with D perhaps matching TRBD2 (6 bases). Looked up from germline, CDR1 is SGHRS and CDR2 is YFSETQ. The CDR3 is 18 amino acids. Trimming removed 2 bases at V and 6 bases at J, with 23 bases between. The CDR3 is CASSFTRGESSPAGELFF. CDR3 nucleotides: TGCGCCAGCAGCTTCACCCGCGGGGAATCCTCCCCCGCCGGGGAGCTGTTTTTT.

This rearrangement joins TRBV5-1 to TRBJ2-1, with TRBD2 identical over 13 bases. This CDR3 has 19 residues. J was trimmed by 1 base and V by 0 bases; bases with no gene match: 7. In germline, CDR1 is SGHRS, CDR2 YFSETQ. The CDR3 sequence: CASSLARGLAGDSYNEQFF. CDR3 in DNA: TGCGCCAGCAGCTTGGCCCGAGGACTAGCGGGGGATTCCTACAATGAGCAGTTCTTC.

The rearrangement links TRBV30 to TRBJ1-1; D gene uncertain. V lost 0 bases and J 2 bases, leaving 10 bases between the germline ends. The CDR3 consists of 14 residues. Germline loops: CDR1 GTSNPN, CDR2 SVGIG (reference sequence). In DNA, the CDR3 is TGTGCCTGGAGTGTCCCAGGCACTAACACTGAAGCTTTCTTT. Protein: CAWSVPGTNTEAFF.

This chain links TRBV19 with TRBJ2-4; 7 bases align to TRBD1. The CDR3 sequence is 13 residues long. Losses at the gene ends were 3 bases for V and 8 bases for J; bases not matched to a gene: 4. The germline CDR1 and CDR2 sequences are LNHDA and SQIVND (reference sequence). CDR3 region: CASSIDRDDIQYF. The DNA of the CDR3 is TGTGCCAGTAGTATCGACAGGGACGACATTCAGTACTTC.